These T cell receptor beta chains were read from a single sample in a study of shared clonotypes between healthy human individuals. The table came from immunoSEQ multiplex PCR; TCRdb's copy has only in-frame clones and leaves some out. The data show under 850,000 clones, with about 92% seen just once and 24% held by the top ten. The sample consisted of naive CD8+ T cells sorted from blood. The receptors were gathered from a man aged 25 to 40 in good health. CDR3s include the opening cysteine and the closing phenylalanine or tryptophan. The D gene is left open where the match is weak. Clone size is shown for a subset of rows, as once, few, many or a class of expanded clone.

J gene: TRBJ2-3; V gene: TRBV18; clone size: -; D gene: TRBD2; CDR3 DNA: TGTGCCAGCTCGCGGGGGGCAGATACGCAGTATTTT; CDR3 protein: CASSRGADTQYF
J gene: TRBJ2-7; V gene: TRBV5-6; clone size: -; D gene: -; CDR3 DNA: TGTGCCAGCAGCTTGGACGGCTCCTACGAGCAGTACTTC; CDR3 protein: CASSLDGSYEQYF
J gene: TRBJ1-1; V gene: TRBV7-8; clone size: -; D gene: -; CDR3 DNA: TGTGCCAGCAGCCAATATAACACTGAAGCTTTCTTT; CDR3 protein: CASSQYNTEAFF
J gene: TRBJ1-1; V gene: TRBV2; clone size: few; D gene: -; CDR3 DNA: TGTGCCAGCGAGGCAGGGATAATGAACACTGAAGCTTTCTTT; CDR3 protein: CASEAGIMNTEAFF
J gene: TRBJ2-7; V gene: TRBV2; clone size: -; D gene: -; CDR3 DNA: TGTGCCAGCCTCGGGACTGCCTACGAGCAGTACTTC; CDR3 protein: CASLGTAYEQYF
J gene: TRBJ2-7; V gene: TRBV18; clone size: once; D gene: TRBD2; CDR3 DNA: TGTGCCAGCTCACCATCCGGGACTAGCAACGAGCAGTACTTC; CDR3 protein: CASSPSGTSNEQYF
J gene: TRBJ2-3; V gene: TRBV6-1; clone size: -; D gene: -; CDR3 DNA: TGTGCCAGCAGGACGGATCAATTCACTACAGATACGCAGTATTTT; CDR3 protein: CASRTDQFTTDTQYF
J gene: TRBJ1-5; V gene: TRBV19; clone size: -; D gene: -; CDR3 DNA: TGTGCCAGTAGTATTAAAGGTCGGAGCAATCAGCCCCAGCATTTT; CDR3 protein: CASSIKGRSNQPQHF
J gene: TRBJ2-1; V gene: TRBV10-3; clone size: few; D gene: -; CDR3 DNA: TGTGCCATCAGTGAGTCGCCCAGCGGTGTGGAGCAGTTCTTC; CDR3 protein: CAISESPSGVEQFF
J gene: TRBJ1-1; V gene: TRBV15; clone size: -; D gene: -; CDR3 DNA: TGTGCCACCAGCCAACCGCAGAGTAATGCTTTCTTT; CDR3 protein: CATSQPQSNAFF
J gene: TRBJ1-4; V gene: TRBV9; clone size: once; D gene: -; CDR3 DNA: TGTGCCAGCAGCGTAGAGGGATGGGGGAAACTGTTTTTT; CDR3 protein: CASSVEGWGKLFF
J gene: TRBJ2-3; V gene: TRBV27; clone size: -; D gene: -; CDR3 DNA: TGTGCCAGCAGTTTACTTGGGACACATGATACGCAGTATTTT; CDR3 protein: CASSLLGTHDTQYF
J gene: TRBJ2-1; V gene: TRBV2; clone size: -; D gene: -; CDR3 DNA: TGTGCCAGCAGAGGGTCTAGTTGGCTCAATGAGCAGTTCTTC; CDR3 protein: CASRGSSWLNEQFF
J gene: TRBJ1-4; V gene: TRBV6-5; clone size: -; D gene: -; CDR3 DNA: TGTGCCAGCAGCCTGGCTGGGGGCACAGGCGAAAAACTGTTTTTT; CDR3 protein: CASSLAGGTGEKLFF
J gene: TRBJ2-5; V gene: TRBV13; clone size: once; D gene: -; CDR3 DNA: TGTGCCAGCAGCTTAGCCCAAGGCCAAGAGACCCAGTACTTC; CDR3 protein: CASSLAQGQETQYF
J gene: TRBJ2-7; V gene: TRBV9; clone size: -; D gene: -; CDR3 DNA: TGTGCCAGCAGCGCCCCGGACGGCTACGAGCAGTACTTC; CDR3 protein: CASSAPDGYEQYF
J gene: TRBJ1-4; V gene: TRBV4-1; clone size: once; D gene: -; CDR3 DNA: TGCGCCAGCAGCCTAATCAACTCGGATGAAAAACTGTTTTTT; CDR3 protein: CASSLINSDEKLFF
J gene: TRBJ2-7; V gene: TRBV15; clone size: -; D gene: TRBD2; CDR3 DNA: TGTGCCACCAGCAGGGAACTAGCGGGACCCTCCTACGAGCAGTACTTC; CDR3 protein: CATSRELAGPSYEQYF
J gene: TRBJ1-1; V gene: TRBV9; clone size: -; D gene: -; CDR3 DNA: TGTGCCAGCAGCGAGGGGACTAACACTGAAGCTTTCTTT; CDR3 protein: CASSEGTNTEAFF
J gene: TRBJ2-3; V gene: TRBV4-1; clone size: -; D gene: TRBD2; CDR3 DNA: TGCGCCAGCAGCCAAAGTCGGGGGGGGTGGTCCGCAGATACGCAGTATTTT; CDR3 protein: CASSQSRGGWSADTQYF
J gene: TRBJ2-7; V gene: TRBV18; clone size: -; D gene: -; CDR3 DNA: TGTGCCAGCTCACCAAATGCAGGGTCCAGCGAGCAGTACTTC; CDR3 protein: CASSPNAGSSEQYF
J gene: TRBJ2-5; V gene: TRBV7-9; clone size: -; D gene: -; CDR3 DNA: TGTGCCAGCACCAGGGGGGGCAGCCCTGGGACCCAGTACTTC; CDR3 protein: CASTRGGSPGTQYF
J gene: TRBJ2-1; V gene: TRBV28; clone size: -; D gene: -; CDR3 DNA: TGTGCCAGCAGTTTGGGTATAAGGGGTGATGAGCAGTTCTTC; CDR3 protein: CASSLGIRGDEQFF
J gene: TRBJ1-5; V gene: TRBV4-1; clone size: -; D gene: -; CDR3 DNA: TGCGCCAGCAGCCAAGGGGCCCTGTTTAGCAATCAGCCCCAGCATTTT; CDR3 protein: CASSQGALFSNQPQHF
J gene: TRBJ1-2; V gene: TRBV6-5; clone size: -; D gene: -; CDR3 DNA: TGTGCCAGCAGTTACTCATCGGCCCTTAGCTATGGCTACACCTTC; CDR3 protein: CASSYSSALSYGYTF
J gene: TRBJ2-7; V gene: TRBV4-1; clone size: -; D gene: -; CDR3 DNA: TGCGCCAGCTCATGGAGACTAGAGGGCGAGCAGTACTTC; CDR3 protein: CASSWRLEGEQYF
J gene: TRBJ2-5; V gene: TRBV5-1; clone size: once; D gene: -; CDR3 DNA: TGCGCCAGCAGCATGACAGGATCGGGGGAGACCCAGTACTTC; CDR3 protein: CASSMTGSGETQYF
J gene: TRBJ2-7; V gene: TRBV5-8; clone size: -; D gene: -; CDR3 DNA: TGTGCCAGCAGCTTGCGGGGACGCTCCTACGAGCAGTACTTC; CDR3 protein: CASSLRGRSYEQYF
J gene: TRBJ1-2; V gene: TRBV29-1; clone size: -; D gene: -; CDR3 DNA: TGCAGCGTTCCGCAGGCGGGGGTTGGCTACACCTTC; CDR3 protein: CSVPQAGVGYTF
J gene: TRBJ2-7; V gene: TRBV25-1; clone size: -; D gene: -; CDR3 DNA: TGTGCCAGCAGGGCAGAAAGCTACGAGCAGTACTTC; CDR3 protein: CASRAESYEQYF
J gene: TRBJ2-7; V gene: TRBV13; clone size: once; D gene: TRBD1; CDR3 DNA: TGTGCCAGCAGCTTAGGCGGGGGACAGGGAGAGTACGAGCAGTACTTC; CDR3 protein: CASSLGGGQGEYEQYF
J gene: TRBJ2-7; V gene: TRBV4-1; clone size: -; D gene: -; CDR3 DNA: TGCGCCAGCAGCCAAGAACCCACTGCGGAGAGCTACGAGCAGTACTTC; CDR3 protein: CASSQEPTAESYEQYF
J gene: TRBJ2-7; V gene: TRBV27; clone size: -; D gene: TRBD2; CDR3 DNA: TGTGCCAGCAGTCATCCGGGACTAGCGGGAACGGGAACGCAGTACTTC; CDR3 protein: CASSHPGLAGTGTQYF
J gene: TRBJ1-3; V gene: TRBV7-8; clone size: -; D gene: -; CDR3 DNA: TGTGCCGGTGTCGCTCGGACTGGAAACACCATATATTTT; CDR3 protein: CAGVARTGNTIYF
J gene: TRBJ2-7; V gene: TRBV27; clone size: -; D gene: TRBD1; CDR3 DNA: TGTGCCAGCAGTTCCTCCTTGACAGGGACGCCCTACGAGCAGTACTTC; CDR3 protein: CASSSSLTGTPYEQYF
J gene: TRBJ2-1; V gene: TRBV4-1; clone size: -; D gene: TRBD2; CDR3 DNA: TGCGCCAGCAGCCAAGATAGGGGACTAGTCAATGAGCAGTTCTTC; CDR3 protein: CASSQDRGLVNEQFF
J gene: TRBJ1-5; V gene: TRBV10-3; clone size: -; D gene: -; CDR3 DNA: TGTGCCACCGGCGGCGGAAATCAGCCCCAGCATTTT; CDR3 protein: CATGGGNQPQHF
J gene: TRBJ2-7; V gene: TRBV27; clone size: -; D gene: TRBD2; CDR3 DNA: TGTGCCAGCAGTGGCGCTAGCGGAGTTTCCTACGAGCAGTACTTC; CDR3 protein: CASSGASGVSYEQYF
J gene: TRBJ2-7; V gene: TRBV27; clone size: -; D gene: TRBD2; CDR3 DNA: TGTGCCACCCGCGGGGGAGGGACCTACGAGCAGTACTTC; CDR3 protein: CATRGGGTYEQYF
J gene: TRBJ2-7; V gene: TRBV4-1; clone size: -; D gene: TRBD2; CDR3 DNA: TGCGCCAGCAGCCACCTTAGCGGGAGTGGGTACGAGCAGTACTTC; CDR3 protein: CASSHLSGSGYEQYF
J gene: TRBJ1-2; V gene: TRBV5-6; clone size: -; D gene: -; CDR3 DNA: TGTGCCAGCAGCTTAGGGTCATCATATGGCTACACCTTC; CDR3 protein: CASSLGSSYGYTF
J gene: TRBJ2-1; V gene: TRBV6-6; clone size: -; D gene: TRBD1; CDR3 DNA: TGTGCCAGCCAAGGACAGGGCTACAATGAGCAGTTCTTC; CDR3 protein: CASQGQGYNEQFF
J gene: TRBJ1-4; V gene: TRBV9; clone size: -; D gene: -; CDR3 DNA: TGTGCCAGCAGCGCGGGGCGGGAGTTTATGGAAAAACTGTTTTTT; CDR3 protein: CASSAGREFMEKLFF
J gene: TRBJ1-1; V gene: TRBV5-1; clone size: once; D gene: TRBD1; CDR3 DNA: TGCGCCAGCAGCTTCAGGGGGCAGGACACTGAAGCTTTCTTT; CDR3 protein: CASSFRGQDTEAFF
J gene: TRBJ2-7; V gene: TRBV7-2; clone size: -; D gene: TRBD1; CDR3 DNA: TGTGCCAGCAGCTTAGCTCGGGACAGACCGACCTACGAGCAGTACTTC; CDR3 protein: CASSLARDRPTYEQYF
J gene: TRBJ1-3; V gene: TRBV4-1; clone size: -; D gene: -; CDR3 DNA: TGCGCCAGCAGCCAAGATTTAACAAGAGGAAACACCATATATTTT; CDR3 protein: CASSQDLTRGNTIYF
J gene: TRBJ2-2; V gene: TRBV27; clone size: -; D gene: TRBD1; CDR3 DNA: TGTGCCAGCTCATACAGGGGGCGAAACACCGGGGAGCTGTTTTTT; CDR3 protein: CASSYRGRNTGELFF
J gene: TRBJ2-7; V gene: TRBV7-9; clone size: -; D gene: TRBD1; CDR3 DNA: TGTGCCAGCAGCTCAGTACCCGGACAGGCCTACGAGCAGTACTTC; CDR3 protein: CASSSVPGQAYEQYF
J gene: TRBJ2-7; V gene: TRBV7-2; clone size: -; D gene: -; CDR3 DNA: TGTGCCAGCAGTCAGCCCGGGACCTCCTACGAGGGGTACTTC; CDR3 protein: CASSQPGTSYEGYF
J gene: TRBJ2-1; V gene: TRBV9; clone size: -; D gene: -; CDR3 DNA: TGTGCCAGCAGCGAAGGGGACAACCGCGCCGGGAATGAGCAGTTCTTC; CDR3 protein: CASSEGDNRAGNEQFF
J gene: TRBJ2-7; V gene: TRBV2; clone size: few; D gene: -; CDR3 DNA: TGTGCCAGCACGGGGCAAGAGGGCTACGAGCAGTACTTC; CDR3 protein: CASTGQEGYEQYF
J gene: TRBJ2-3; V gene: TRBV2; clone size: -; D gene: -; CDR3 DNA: TGTGCCAGCAGCTCACTAACAGATACGCAGTATTTT; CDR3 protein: CASSSLTDTQYF